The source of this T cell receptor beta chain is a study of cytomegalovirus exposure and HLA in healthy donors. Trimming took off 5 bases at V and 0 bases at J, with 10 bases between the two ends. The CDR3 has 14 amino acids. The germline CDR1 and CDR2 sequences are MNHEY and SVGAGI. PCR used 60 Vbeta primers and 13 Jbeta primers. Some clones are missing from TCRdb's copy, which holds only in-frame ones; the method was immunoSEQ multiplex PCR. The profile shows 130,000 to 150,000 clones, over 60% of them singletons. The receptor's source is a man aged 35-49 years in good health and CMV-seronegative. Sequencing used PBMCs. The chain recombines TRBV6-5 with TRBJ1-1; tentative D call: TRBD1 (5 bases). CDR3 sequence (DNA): TGTGCCAGCAGTATACAGGCGTTGAACACTGAAGCTTTCTTT. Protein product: CASSIQALNTEAFF.